This TCR beta chain was recovered during a study of human T cells and chemical hapten exposure. Time point denoted: pre-sensitization, week 0. The treatment: therapeutic diphenylcyclopropenone sensitization with weekly scalp DPC. Germline loops: CDR1 SNHLY, CDR2 FYNNEI. The CDR3 is 13 amino acids. Trimming removed 6 bases from V and 0 bases from J, with 8 bases in between. Via MiXCR, TCRdb re-called the RACE reads, giving one row per CDR3 protein. This table holds 300,000 to 450,000 distinct CDR3 sequences, approximately 5% found once. In this sample, this clonotype turned up many times. The TCR sequence derives from a woman between 50 and 59 years old with alopecia areata. Some clones in this sample may be carry-over from other donors' samples. The sequencing used whole blood, collected in connection with sensitization to the hapten diphenylcyclopropenone (DPC). The rearrangement uses TRBV2 and TRBJ1-1; D may be TRBD1 (5 bases). The CDR3 reads CASRGTLNTEAFF. CDR3 bases: TGTGCCAGCAGGGGGACGCTGAACACTGAAGCTTTCTTT.